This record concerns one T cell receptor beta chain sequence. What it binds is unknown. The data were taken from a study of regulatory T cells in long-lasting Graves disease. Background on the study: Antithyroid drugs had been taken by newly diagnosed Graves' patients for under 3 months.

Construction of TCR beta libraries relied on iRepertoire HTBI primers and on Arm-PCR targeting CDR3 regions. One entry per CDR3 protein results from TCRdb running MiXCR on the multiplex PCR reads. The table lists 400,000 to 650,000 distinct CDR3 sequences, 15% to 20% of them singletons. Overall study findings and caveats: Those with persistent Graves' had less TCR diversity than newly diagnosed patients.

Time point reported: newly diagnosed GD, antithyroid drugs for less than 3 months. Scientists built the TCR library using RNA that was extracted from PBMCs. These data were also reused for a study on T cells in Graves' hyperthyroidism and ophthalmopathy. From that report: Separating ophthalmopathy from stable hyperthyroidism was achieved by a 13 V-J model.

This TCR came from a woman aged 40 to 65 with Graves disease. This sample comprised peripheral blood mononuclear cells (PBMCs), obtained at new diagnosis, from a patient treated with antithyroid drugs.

The CDR3 is CASSFQRGQETQYF. CDR3 DNA: TGCGCCAGCAGCTTCCAGCGGGGCCAAGAGACCCAGTACTTC. The gene calls are TRBV5-1 and TRBJ2-5; 7 nucleotides match TRBD2. This CDR3 spans 14 amino acids. In germline, CDR1 is SGHRS, CDR2 YFSETQ. Trimming cost V 2 bases and J 1 base; bases outside gene matches: 2.